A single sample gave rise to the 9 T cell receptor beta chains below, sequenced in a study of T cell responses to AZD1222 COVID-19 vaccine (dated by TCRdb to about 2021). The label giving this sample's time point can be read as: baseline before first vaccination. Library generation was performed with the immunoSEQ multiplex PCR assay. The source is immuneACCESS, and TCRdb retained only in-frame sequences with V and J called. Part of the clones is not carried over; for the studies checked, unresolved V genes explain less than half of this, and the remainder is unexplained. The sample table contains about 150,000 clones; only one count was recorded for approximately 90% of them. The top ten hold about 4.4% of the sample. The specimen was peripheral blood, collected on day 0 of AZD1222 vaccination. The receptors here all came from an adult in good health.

Here the CDR3 reads CASSPGRGGTEAFF. CDR3 nucleotides: TGTGCCAGCAGCCCGGGCAGGGGGGGCACTGAAGCTTTCTTT. The V call is TRBV7-3, the J call TRBJ1-1; 7 nucleotides align to TRBD1. CDR3 length: 14 amino acids. V trimming: 5 bases; J trimming: 4 bases; junction bases outside the gene matches: 7. Germline V gives CDR1 SGHTA, CDR2 FQGTGA.

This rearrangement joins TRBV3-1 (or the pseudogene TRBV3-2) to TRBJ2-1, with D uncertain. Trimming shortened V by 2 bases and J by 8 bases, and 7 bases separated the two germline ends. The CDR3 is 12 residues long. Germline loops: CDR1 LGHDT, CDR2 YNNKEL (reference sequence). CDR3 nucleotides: TGTGCCAGCAGCCAACTAAATGATGAGCAGTTCTTC. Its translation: CASSQLNDEQFF.

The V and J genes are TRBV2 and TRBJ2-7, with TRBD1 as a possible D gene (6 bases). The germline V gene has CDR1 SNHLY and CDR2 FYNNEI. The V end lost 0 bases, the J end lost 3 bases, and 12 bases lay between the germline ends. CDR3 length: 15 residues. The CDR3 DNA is TGTGCCAGCAGTGAAGCATTTAAAGGGGGCTACGAGCAGTACTTC. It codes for CASSEAFKGGYEQYF.

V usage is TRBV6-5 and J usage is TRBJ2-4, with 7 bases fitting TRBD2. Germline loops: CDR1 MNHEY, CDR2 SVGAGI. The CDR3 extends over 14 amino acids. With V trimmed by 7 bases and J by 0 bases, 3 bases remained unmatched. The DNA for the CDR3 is TGTGCCAGCACCCCGGGGGGAGCCAAAAACATTCAGTACTTC. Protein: CASTPGGAKNIQYF.

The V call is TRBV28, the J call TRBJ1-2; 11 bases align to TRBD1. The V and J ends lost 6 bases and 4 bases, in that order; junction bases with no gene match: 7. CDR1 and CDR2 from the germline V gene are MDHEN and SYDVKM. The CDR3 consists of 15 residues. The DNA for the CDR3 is TGTGCCAGCAGACCCGGGACAGGGGGTGGCTATGGCTACACCTTC. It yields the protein CASRPGTGGGYGYTF.

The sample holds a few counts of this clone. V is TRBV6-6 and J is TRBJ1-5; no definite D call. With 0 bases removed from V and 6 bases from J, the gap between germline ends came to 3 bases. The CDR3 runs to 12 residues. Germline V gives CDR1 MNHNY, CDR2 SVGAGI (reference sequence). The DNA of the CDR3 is TGTGCCAGCAGTTACTCGAGTCAGCCCCAGCATTTT. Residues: CASSYSSQPQHF.

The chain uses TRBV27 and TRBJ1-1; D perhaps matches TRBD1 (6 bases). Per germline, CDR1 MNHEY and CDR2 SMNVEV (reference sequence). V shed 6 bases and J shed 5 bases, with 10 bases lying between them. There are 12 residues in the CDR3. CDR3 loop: CASRSRGTEAFF. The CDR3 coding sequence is TGTGCCAGCAGAAGCAGGGGAACTGAAGCTTTCTTT.

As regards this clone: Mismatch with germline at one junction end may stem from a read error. The CDR3 protein is CASSLAPGARLVNTGELFF. The DNA of the CDR3 is TGTGCCAGCAGCCTAGCTCCAGGGGCACGACTCGTGAACACCGGGGAGCTGTTTTTT. This chain links TRBV7-9 with TRBJ2-2, with a weak D call TRBD1 (6 bases). From germline, CDR1 is SEHNR and CDR2 FQNEAQ (reference sequence). The CDR3 has 19 residues.

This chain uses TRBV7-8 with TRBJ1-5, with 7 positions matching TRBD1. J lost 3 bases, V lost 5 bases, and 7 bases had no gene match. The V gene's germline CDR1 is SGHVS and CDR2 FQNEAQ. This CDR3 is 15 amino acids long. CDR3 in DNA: TGTGCCAGCAGCCCGAGGACAGGCTACAATCAGCCCCAGCATTTT. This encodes CASSPRTGYNQPQHF.